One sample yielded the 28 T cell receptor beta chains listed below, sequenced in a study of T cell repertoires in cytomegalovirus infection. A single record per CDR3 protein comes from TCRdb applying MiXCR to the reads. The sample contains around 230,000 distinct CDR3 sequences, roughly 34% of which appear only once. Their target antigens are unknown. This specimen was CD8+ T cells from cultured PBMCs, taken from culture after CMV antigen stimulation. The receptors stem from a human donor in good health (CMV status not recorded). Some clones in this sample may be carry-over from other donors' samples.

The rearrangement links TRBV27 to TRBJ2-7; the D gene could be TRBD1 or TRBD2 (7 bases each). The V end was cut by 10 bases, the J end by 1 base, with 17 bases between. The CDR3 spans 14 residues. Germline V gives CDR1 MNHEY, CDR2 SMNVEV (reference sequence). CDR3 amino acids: CATRWQGGSYEQYF. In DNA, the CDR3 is TGTGCCACCCGGTGGCAGGGGGGGTCCTACGAGCAGTACTTC.

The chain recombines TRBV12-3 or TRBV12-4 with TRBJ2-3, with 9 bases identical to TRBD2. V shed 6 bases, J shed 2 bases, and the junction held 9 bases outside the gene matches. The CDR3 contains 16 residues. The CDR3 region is CASRPSSGNPTDTQYF. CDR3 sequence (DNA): TGTGCCAGCAGACCATCTAGCGGGAATCCCACAGATACGCAGTATTTT.

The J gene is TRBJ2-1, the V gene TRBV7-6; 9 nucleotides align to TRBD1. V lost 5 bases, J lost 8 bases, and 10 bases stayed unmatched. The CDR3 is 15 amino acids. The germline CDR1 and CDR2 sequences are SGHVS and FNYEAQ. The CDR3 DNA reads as TGTGCCAGCAGCCCCCGGGACAGGGTTTGGGATGAGCAGTTCTTC. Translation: CASSPRDRVWDEQFF.

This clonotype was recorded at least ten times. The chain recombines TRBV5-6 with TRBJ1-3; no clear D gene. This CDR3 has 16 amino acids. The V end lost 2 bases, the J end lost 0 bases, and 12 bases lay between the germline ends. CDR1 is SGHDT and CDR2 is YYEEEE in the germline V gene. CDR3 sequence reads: CASSFSHLISGNTIYF. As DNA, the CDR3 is TGTGCCAGCAGCTTCAGCCATCTGATCTCTGGAAACACCATATATTTT.

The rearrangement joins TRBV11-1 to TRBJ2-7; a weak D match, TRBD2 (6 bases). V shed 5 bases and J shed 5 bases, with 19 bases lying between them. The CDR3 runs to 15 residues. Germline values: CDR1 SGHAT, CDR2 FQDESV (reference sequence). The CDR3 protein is CASSPDAGSIDEQYF. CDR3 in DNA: TGTGCCAGCAGCCCGGATGCGGGGAGTATCGACGAGCAGTACTTC.

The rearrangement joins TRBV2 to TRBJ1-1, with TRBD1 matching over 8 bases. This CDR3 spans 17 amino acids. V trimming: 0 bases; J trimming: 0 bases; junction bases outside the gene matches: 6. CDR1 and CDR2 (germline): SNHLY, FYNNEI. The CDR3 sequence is CASSEAPGQAMNTEAFF. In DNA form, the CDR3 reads TGTGCCAGCAGTGAAGCCCCGGGACAGGCAATGAACACTGAAGCTTTCTTT.

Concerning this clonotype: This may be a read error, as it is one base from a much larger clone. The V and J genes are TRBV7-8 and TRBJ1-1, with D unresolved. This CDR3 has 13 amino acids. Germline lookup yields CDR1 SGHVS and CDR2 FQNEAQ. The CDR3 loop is CARSLGGRAEAFF. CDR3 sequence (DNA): TGTGCCAGAAGCTTAGGAGGAAGAGCTGAAGCTTTCTTT.

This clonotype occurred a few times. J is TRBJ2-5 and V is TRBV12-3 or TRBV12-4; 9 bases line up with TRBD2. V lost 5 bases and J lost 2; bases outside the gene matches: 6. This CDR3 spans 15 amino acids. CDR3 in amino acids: CASSRRLAAQETQYF. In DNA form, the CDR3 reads TGTGCCAGCAGTCGTCGACTAGCGGCTCAAGAGACCCAGTACTTC.

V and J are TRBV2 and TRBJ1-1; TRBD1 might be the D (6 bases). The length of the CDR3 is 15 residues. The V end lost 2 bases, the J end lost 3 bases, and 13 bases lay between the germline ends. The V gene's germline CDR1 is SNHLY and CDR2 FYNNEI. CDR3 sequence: CASSENRDRDTEAFF. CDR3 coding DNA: TGTGCCAGCAGTGAAAACAGGGATAGGGACACTGAAGCTTTCTTT.

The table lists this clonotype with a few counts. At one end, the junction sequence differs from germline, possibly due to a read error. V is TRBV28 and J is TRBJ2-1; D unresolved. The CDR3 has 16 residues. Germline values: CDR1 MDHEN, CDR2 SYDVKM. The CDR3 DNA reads TGTGCCTGCAGTTCGCGTAAGGCTACACGGGCCAATGAGCAGTTCTTC. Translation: CACSSRKATRANEQFF.

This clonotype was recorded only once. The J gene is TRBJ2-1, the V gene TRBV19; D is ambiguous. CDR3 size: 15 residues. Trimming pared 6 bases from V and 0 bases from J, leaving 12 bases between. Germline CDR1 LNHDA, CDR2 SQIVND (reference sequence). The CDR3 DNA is TGTGCCAGTAGAAGAGATATTAGCTCCTACAATGAGCAGTTCTTC. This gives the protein CASRRDISSYNEQFF.

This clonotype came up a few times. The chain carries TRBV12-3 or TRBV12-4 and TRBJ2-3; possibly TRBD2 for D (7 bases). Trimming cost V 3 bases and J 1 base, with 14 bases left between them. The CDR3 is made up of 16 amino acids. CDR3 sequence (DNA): TGTGCCAGCAGTTTTGGGGGGGCCGGGGGCACAGATACGCAGTATTTT. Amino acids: CASSFGGAGGTDTQYF.

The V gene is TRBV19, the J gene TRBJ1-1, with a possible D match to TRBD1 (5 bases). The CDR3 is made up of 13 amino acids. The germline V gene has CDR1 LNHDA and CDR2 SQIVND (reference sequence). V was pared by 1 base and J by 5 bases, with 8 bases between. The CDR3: CASSIGRATEAFF. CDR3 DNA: TGTGCCAGTAGTATAGGCAGGGCAACTGAAGCTTTCTTT.

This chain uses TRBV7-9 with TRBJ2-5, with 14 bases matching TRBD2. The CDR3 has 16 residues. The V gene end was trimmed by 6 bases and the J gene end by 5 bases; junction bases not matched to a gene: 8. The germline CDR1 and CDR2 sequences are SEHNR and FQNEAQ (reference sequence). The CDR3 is CASRPTSGGAGETQYF. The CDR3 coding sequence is TGTGCCAGCAGACCGACTAGCGGGGGGGCCGGGGAGACCCAGTACTTC.

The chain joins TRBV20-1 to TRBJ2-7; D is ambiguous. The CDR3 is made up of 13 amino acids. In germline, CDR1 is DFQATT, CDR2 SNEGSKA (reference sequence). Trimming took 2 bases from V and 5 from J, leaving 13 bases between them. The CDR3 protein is CSARHLHPNEQYF. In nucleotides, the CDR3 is TGCAGTGCTAGACATCTACATCCAAACGAGCAGTACTTC.

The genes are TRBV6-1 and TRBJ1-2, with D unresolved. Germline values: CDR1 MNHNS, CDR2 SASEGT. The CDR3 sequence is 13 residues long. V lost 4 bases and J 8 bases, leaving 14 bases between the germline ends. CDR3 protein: CASSGQRLEGYTF. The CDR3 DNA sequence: TGTGCCAGCAGTGGCCAGCGACTAGAAGGCTACACCTTC.

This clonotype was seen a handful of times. The CDR3 here is CASSYSVRSGSRTDTQYF. The CDR3 DNA reads TGTGCCAGCAGTTACTCGGTGCGGAGCGGGAGTCGGACAGATACGCAGTATTTT. The chain couples TRBV6-6 to TRBJ2-3; 8 nucleotides align to TRBD2. Germline lookup yields CDR1 MNHNY and CDR2 SVGAGI (reference sequence). The CDR3 spans 18 residues. Trimming removed 0 bases from V and 3 bases from J; junction bases left unmatched: 11.

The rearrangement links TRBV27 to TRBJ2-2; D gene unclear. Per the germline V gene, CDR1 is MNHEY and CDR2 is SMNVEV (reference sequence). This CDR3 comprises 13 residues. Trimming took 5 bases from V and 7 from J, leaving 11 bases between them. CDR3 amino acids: CASSLLTGGELFF. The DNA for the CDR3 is TGTGCCAGCAGTCTCCTTACGGGCGGGGAGCTGTTTTTT.

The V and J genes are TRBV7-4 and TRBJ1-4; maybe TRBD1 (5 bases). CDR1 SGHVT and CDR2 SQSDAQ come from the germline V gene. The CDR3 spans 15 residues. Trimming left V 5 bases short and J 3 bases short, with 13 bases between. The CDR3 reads CASSPSEGPNEKLFF. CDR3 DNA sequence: TGTGCCAGCAGCCCTTCCGAGGGACCTAATGAAAAACTGTTTTTT. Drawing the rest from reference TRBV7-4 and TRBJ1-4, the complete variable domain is GAGVSQSPRYKVAKRGRDVALRCDSISGHVTLYWYRQTLGQGSEVLTYSQSDAQRDKSGRPSGRFSAERPERSVSTLKIQRTEQGDSAVYLCASSPSEGPNEKLFFGSGTQLSVL.

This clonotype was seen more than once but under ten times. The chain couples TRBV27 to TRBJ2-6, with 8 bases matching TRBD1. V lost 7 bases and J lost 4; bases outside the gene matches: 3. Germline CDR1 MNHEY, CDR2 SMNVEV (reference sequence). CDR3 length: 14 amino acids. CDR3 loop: CASNRGLGANVLTF. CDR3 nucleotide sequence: TGTGCCAGCAACAGGGGGTTGGGGGCCAACGTCCTGACTTTC.

CDR3 amino acids: CASSLTSGHGYTF. For the CDR3, the DNA is TGTGCCAGCAGTCTTACGTCCGGGCATGGCTACACCTTC. J is TRBJ1-2 and V is TRBV6-8, with unresolved D. Trimming shortened V by 5 bases and J by 6 bases, and 13 bases separated the two germline ends. Germline V CDR1 and CDR2: MNHGY, SAAAGT. The CDR3 runs 13 residues.

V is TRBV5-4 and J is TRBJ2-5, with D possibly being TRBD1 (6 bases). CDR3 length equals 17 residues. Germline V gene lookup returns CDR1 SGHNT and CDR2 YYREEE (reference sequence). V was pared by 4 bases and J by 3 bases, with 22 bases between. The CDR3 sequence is CASSQETGTLRKETQYF. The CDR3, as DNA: TGTGCCAGCAGCCAAGAAACCGGGACACTAAGGAAAGAGACCCAGTACTTC.

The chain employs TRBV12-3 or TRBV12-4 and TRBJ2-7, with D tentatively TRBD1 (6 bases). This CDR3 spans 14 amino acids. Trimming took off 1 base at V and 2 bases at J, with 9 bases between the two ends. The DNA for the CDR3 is TGTGCCAGCAGTTTAGGGGACACCGCCTACGAGCAGTACTTC. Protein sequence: CASSLGDTAYEQYF.

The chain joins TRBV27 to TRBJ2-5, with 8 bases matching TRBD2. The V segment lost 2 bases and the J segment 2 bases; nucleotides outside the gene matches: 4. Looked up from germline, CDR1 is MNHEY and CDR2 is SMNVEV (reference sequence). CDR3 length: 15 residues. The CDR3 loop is CASSLSGGGQETQYF. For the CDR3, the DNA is TGTGCCAGCAGTTTAAGCGGGGGTGGGCAAGAGACCCAGTACTTC.

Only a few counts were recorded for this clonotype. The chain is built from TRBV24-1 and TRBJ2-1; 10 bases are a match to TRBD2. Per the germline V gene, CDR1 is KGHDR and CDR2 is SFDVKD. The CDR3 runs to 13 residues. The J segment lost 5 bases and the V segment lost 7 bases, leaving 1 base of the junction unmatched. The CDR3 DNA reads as TGTGCCACCAGAACTAGCGGGAACAATGAGCAGTTCTTC. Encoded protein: CATRTSGNNEQFF.

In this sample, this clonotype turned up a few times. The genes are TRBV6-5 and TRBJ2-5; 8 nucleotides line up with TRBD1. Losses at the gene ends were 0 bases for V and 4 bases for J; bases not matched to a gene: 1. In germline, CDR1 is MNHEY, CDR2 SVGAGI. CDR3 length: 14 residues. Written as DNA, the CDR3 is TGTGCCAGCAGTTACTCACAGGGGGGAGAGACCCAGTACTTC. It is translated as CASSYSQGGETQYF.

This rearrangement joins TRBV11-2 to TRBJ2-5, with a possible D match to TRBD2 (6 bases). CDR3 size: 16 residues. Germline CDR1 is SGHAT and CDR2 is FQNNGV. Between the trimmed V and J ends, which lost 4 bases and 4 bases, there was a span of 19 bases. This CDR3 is CASSSSLLPGGETQYF. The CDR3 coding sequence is TGTGCCAGCAGCTCTTCTTTATTGCCCGGGGGAGAGACCCAGTACTTC.

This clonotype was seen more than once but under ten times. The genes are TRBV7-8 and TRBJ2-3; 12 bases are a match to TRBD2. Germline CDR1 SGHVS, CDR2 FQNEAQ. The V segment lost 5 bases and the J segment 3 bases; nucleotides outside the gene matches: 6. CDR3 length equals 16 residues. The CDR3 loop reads CASSALAGGPTDTQYF. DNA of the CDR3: TGTGCCAGCAGCGCTCTAGCGGGAGGGCCTACAGATACGCAGTATTTT.